Below, 18 T cell receptor beta chains from the same sample are listed, as sequenced in a study of control samples from healthy donors and cancer patients (TCRdb year 2020). The library was built by means of the immunoSEQ multiplex PCR assay. TCRdb's version of the immuneACCESS table is confined to in-frame rearrangements and falls short of the full clone set. An unresolved V gene accounts for under half of the shortfall where checked; the remainder is of unknown origin. The sample yields around 170,000 clones; 90% were counted once. The ten biggest clones cover over 1.1% of the sample. Sequenced: blood. These receptors all come from a woman aged 45-60 years in good health.

This chain links TRBV5-1 with TRBJ2-1; 8 bases are a match to TRBD2. In germline, CDR1 is SGHRS, CDR2 YFSETQ. CDR3 length equals 16 residues. V lost 1 base, J lost 4 bases, and 7 bases stayed unmatched. CDR3 bases: TGCGCCAGCAGCTTGACTAGCGGCACATTTTACAATGAGCAGTTCTTC. Its translation: CASSLTSGTFYNEQFF.

The V gene is TRBV6-2 or TRBV6-3, the J gene TRBJ2-7, with D maybe TRBD2 (5 bases). The CDR3 has 13 amino acids. V was pared by 2 bases and J by 9 bases, with 14 bases between. CDR1 MNHEY and CDR2 SVGEGT come from the germline V gene. The CDR3 reads CASSYEGPKGQYF. Written as DNA, the CDR3 is TGTGCCAGCAGTTACGAGGGCCCGAAAGGGCAGTACTTC.

The V call is TRBV28, the J call TRBJ1-3; TRBD1 is a possible D gene (6 bases). The CDR3 is 14 residues long. Germline V lookup: CDR1 MDHEN, CDR2 SYDVKM. V was shortened by 5 bases and J by 4 bases, with 12 bases between the two germline ends. CDR3 sequence: CASSLHREGNTIYF. The CDR3 DNA reads as TGTGCCAGCAGTCTACACAGGGAGGGAAACACCATATATTTT.

The chain carries TRBV30 and TRBJ2-7, with D maybe TRBD1 (5 bases). In germline, CDR1 is GTSNPN, CDR2 SVGIG (reference sequence). This CDR3 has 14 residues. Trimming removed 0 bases at V and 4 bases at J, with 13 bases between. Here the CDR3 DNA reads TGTGCCTGGAGTGTACGTGGACACCTTTACGAGCAGTACTTC. Its translation is CAWSVRGHLYEQYF.

CDR3 protein: CASSHRQGGYGYTF. CDR3 coding DNA: TGTGCCAGCAGCCACAGGCAGGGTGGGTACGGCTACACCTTC. The chain carries TRBV3-1 (or the pseudogene TRBV3-2) and TRBJ1-2, with TRBD1 as a possible D gene (5 bases). The V gene's germline CDR1 is LGHDT and CDR2 YNNKEL (reference sequence). V was shortened by 3 bases and J by 8 bases, with 16 bases between the two germline ends. This CDR3 has 14 amino acids.

The chain combines TRBV27 with TRBJ2-5; maybe TRBD2 (5 bases). V dropped 0 bases and J dropped 5 bases, with 13 bases sitting between them. The CDR3 loop spans 15 amino acids. CDR1 is MNHEY and CDR2 is SMNVEV in the germline V gene (reference sequence). The CDR3 region has the DNA TGTGCCAGCAGTTTATCGGCGCGGGTAAGGGAGACCCAGTACTTC. Protein product: CASSLSARVRETQYF.

This clone was detected only a few times. The chain is built from TRBV2 and TRBJ1-2; D is possibly TRBD1 (5 bases). The germline CDR1 and CDR2 sequences are SNHLY and FYNNEI. Trimming stripped 6 bases from V and 5 bases from J, with 19 bases between. CDR3 length: 15 residues. CDR3 protein: CASRFDTPGLYGYTF. Written as DNA, the CDR3 is TGTGCCAGCAGATTCGACACCCCGGGGCTTTATGGCTACACCTTC.

V is TRBV7-2 and J is TRBJ2-2; TRBD2 matches at 8 bases. CDR1 is SGHTA, CDR2 FQGNSA, per germline. V was clipped by 5 bases and J by 6 bases; unmatched bases: 8. The CDR3 sequence is 15 residues long. The DNA of the CDR3 is TGTGCCAGCAGCCCCGGGGGGGCCCTGGCCGGGGAGCTGTTTTTT. Translating it yields CASSPGGALAGELFF.

The chain couples TRBV27 to TRBJ2-7, with D possibly TRBD1 on 5 matching bases. CDR3 length: 14 amino acids. Germline-derived CDR1 and CDR2 are MNHEY and SMNVEV (reference sequence). Trimming left V 3 bases short and J 3 bases short, with 12 bases between. As DNA, the CDR3 is TGTGCCAGCAGTTTCGCAGGGCTTTACTACGAGCAGTACTTC. This encodes CASSFAGLYYEQYF.

The J gene is TRBJ1-1, the V gene TRBV3-1 (or the pseudogene TRBV3-2), with D maybe TRBD1 (6 bases). The V gene lost 6 bases and the J gene lost 8 bases, with 10 bases spanning the gap. Germline assignment: CDR1 LGHDT and CDR2 YNNKEL (reference sequence). This CDR3 has 11 residues. The chain's CDR3 is CASRATGEAFF. The CDR3 coding sequence is TGTGCCAGCAGAGCAACAGGGGAAGCTTTCTTT.

The CDR3 region is CASSLSVPGRSGNTIYF. Written as DNA, the CDR3 is TGTGCCAGCAGTTTATCGGTTCCGGGGCGCTCTGGAAACACCATATATTTT. The rearrangement uses TRBV27 and TRBJ1-3; a weak D match, TRBD1 (5 bases). The CDR3 spans 17 residues. Trimming pared 0 bases from V and 0 bases from J, leaving 12 bases between. Germline loops: CDR1 MNHEY, CDR2 SMNVEV (reference sequence).

The chain joins TRBV15 to TRBJ1-1; D call uncertain. The CDR3 runs 14 residues. CDR1 is LNHNV, CDR2 YYDKDF, per germline (reference sequence). The germline V and J ends were trimmed by 3 bases and 1 base, with 9 bases remaining between them. The DNA of the CDR3 is TGTGCCACCAGCAGTTGGCAAGCGAACACTGAAGCTTTCTTT. It is translated as CATSSWQANTEAFF.

CDR3 bases: TGTGCCATCAGTGACGGGCGATACACTGAAGCTTTCTTT. It is translated as CAISDGRYTEAFF. V is TRBV10-3 and J is TRBJ1-1, with D hard to call. V was shortened by 3 bases and J by 3 bases, with 8 bases between the two germline ends. CDR3 size: 13 residues. Germline V gene lookup returns CDR1 ENHRY and CDR2 SYGVKD.

The gene calls are TRBV5-4 and TRBJ2-2, with unresolved D. The germline gives CDR1 SGHNT, CDR2 YYREEE (reference sequence). The CDR3 is 15 amino acids. Trimming left V 0 bases short and J 0 bases short, with 6 bases between. The CDR3 DNA reads as TGTGCCAGCAGCTTGGGACTCACGAACACCGGGGAGCTGTTTTTT. Its protein product is CASSLGLTNTGELFF.

This chain links TRBV10-3 with TRBJ2-7, with D unresolved. The V end was cut by 2 bases, the J end by 5 bases, with 13 bases between. There are 14 residues in the CDR3. Germline-derived CDR1 and CDR2 are ENHRY and SYGVKD. The CDR3 coding sequence is TGTGCCATCAGTGAGGAGGCCTTAAGGGACGAGCAGTACTTC. Protein product: CAISEEALRDEQYF.

The chain couples TRBV19 to TRBJ1-5; 10 positions match TRBD1. The germline V gene encodes CDR1 LNHDA and CDR2 SQIVND (reference sequence). Trimming cost V 8 bases and J 6 bases; bases outside gene matches: 10. CDR3 length: 15 amino acids. As DNA, the CDR3 is TGTGCCAGTCGCCCCGACAGGGGGCAATTTCAGCCCCAGCATTTT. Its translation is CASRPDRGQFQPQHF.

This chain uses TRBV19 with TRBJ1-3, with TRBD1 as a possible D gene (6 bases). The length of the CDR3 is 18 residues. The germline gives CDR1 LNHDA, CDR2 SQIVND (reference sequence). V lost 6 bases and J lost 4, with 25 bases in between. The CDR3 reads CASRQEPGTTPLGNTIYF. CDR3 DNA: TGTGCCAGTAGACAAGAACCCGGGACAACGCCTTTAGGAAACACCATATATTTT.

The chain recombines TRBV5-1 with TRBJ1-3; D gene uncertain. With 4 bases removed from V and 0 bases from J, the gap between germline ends came to 8 bases. This CDR3 is built from 14 residues. Germline CDR1 SGHRS, CDR2 YFSETQ. In DNA form, the CDR3 reads TGCGCCAGCAGCCTCCGGGACTCTGGAAACACCATATATTTT. This gives the protein CASSLRDSGNTIYF.